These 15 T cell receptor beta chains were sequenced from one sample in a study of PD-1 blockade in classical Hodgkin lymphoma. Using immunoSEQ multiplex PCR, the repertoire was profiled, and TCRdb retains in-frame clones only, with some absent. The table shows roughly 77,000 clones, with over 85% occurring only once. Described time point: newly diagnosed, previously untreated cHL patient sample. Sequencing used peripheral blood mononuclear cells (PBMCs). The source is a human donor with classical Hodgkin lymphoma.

For the CDR3, the DNA is TGCGCCAGCAGCCTCCCCGGGACAGCCACAGATACGCAGTATTTT. Translating it yields CASSLPGTATDTQYF. The chain uses TRBV5-1 and TRBJ2-3, with 7 bases fitting TRBD1. The CDR3 sequence is 15 residues long. V dropped 4 bases and J dropped 2; count of bases not matched to a gene: 7. Germline assignment: CDR1 SGHRS and CDR2 YFSETQ.

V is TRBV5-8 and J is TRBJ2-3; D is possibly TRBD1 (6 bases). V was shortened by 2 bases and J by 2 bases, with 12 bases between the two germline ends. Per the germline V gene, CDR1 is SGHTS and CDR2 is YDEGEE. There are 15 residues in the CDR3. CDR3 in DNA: TGTGCCAGCAGCTTTGGGCAGGGGTCCACAGATACGCAGTATTTT. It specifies CASSFGQGSTDTQYF.

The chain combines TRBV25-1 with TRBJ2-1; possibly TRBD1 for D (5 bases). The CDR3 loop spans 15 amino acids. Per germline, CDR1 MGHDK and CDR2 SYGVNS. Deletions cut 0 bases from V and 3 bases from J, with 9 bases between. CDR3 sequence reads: CASSEYRAVYNEQFF. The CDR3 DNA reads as TGTGCCAGCAGTGAATACAGGGCGGTCTACAATGAGCAGTTCTTC.

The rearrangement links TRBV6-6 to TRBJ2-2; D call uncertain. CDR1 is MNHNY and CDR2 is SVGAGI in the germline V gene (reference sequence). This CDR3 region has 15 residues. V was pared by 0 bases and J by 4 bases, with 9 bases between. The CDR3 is CASSYSAFRTGELFF. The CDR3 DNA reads TGTGCCAGCAGTTACTCGGCATTTCGCACCGGGGAGCTGTTTTTT.

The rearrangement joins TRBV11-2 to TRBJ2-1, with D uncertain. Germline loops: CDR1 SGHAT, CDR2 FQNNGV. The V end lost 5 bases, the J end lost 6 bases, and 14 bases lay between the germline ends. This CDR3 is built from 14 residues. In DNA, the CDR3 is TGTGCCAGCAGCGTAAGGCAGGTCCTCAATGAGCAGTTCTTC. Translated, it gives CASSVRQVLNEQFF.

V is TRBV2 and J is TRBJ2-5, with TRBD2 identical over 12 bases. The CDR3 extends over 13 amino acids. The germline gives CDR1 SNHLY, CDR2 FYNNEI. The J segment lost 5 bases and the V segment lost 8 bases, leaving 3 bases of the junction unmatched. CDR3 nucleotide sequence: TGTGCCAGCTCTAGCGGGGGGGTGGAGACCCAGTACTTC. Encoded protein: CASSSGGVETQYF.

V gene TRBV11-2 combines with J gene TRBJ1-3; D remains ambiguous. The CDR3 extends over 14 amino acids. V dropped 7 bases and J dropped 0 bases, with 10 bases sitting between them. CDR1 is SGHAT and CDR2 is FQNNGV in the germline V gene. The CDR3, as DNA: TGTGCCAGCACCTCTCGGTACTCTGGAAACACCATATATTTT. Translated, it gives CASTSRYSGNTIYF.

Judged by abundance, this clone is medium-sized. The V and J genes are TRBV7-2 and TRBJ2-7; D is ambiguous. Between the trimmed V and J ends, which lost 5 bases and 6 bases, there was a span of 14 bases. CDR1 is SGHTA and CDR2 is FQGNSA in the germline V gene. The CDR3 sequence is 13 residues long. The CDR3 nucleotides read TGTGCCAGCAGCACCCGGACCGCCGGCGAGCAGTACTTC. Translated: CASSTRTAGEQYF.

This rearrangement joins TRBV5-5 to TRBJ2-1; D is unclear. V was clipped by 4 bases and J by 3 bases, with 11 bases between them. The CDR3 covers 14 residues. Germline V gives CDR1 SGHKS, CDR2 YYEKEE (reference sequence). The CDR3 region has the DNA TGTGCCAGCAGCCAAAGTTCTAGCTACAATGAGCAGTTCTTC. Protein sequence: CASSQSSSYNEQFF.

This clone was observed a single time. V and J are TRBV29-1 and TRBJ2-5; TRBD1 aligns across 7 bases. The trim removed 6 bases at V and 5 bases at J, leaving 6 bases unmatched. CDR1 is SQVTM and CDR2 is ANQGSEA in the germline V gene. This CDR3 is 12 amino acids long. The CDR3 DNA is TGCAGCGTGAGACAGGGAGAGGAGACCCAGTACTTC. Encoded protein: CSVRQGEETQYF.

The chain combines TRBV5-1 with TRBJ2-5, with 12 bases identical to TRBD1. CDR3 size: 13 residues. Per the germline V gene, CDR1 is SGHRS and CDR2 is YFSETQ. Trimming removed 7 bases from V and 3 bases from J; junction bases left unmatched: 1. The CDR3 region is CASGTGGEETQYF. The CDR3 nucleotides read TGCGCCAGCGGGACAGGGGGCGAAGAGACCCAGTACTTC.

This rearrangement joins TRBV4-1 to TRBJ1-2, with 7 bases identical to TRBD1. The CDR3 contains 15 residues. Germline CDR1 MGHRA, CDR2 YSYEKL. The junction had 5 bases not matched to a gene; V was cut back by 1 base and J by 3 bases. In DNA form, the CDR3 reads TGCGCCAGCAGCCAAGCGCCAGGGGGGGACTATGGCTACACCTTC. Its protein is CASSQAPGGDYGYTF.

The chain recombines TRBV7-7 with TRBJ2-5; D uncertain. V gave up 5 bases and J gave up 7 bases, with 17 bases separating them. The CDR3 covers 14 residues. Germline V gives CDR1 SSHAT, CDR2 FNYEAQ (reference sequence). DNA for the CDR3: TGTGCCAGCAGCGCTACCTTCCCAAAGGGGACCCAGTACTTC. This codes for CASSATFPKGTQYF.

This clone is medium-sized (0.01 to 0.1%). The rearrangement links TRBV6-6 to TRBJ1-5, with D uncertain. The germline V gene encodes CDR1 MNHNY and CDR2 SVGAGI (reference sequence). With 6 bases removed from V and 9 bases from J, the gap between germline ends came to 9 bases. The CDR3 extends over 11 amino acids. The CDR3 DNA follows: TGTGCCAGCAGACAGACTAGGCCCCAGCATTTT. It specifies CASRQTRPQHF.

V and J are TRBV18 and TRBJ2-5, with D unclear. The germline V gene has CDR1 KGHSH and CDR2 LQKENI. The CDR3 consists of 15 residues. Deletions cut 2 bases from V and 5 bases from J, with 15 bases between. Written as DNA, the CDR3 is TGTGCCAGCTCACCAGTTTTTGGGGTAGAGGAGACCCAGTACTTC. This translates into CASSPVFGVEETQYF.